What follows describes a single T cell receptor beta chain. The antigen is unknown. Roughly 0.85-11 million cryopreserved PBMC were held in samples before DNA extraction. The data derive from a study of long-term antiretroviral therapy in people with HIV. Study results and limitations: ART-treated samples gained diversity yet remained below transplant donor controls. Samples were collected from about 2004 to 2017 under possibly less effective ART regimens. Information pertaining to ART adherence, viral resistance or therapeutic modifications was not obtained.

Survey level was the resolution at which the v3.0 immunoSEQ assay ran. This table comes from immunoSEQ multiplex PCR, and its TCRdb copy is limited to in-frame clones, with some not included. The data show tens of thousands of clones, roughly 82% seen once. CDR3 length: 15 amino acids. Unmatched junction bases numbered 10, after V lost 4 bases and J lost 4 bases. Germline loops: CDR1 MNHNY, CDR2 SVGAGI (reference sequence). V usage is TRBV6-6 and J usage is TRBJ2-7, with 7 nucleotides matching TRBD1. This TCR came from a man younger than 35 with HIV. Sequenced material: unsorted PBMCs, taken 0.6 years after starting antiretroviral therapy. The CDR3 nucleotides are TGTGCCAGCAGTTTCCCCACAGGGGCTACATACGAGCAGTACTTC. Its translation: CASSFPTGATYEQYF.